This TCR beta chain was captured in a study of CD8 T cells in ankylosing spondylitis. The study, taken as a whole, reports: Disease-linked clones bore a CD8+ phenotype, appearing relatively rarely in peripheral blood. Seemingly characteristic of ankylosing spondylitis blood was a TCR beta motif consisting of fewer than 10 highly homologous variants. It was reported that disease-linked clones were significantly enriched in matched ankylosing spondylitis synovial fluid.

TCRdb called the 5' RACE reads again in MiXCR, with one record for every CDR3 protein. This sample has 750,000 to 850,000 distinct CDR3 sequences, with approximately 12% found just once. After removal of 1 base from V and 4 bases from J, the junction contained 4 bases not matched to a gene. CDR1 and CDR2 (germline): SGHTA, FQGNSA. CDR3 length: 16 residues. This clonotype occurred a few times. Its antigen is unknown. The rearrangement joins TRBV7-2 to TRBJ2-2, with TRBD2 matching 9 bases. The clonotype comes from a male donor with ankylosing spondylitis. The sequencing input was blood, either unsorted or a sorted T cell fraction (not recorded which). The CDR3 DNA follows: TGTGCCAGCAGCTTAGTTAGCGGGAGCACCACCGGGGAGCTGTTTTTT. Its translation is CASSLVSGSTTGELFF.